What follows describes a single T cell receptor (beta chain). The sample comes from a study of blood T cell repertoires in COVID-19. Study-level background: Sites across the United States, Italy and Spain contributed samples from acute and convalescent COVID-19. PBMCs, B-cell-depleted T cells, or T cells provided the cDNA or gDNA that made up the material.

Germline CDR1 and CDR2: SGHTA and FQGNSA. V lost 5 bases and J lost 6; bases outside the gene matches: 12. The CDR3 has 15 residues. Original handling: Estimated nucleated cell counts came from reference gene primer amplification. Generated by immunoSEQ multiplex PCR, the TCRdb table keeps only in-frame clones and is missing some. V and J calls and clone size are as listed in that table; D and trimming were resolved from the DNA. The sample consists of 200,000 to 250,000 clones, just over 85% of them appearing once. This receptor was identified in an elderly man with acute or convalescent COVID-19. The gene calls are TRBV7-2 and TRBJ1-2; 7 bases are a match to TRBD1. What was sequenced was peripheral blood. The CDR3 nucleotides read TGTGCCAGCAGCCAACTCCCCGGGACAGCCAATGGCTACACCTTC. It translates to CASSQLPGTANGYTF.